A single sample gave rise to the 27 T cell receptor beta chains below, sequenced in a study of T cell responses to AZD1222 COVID-19 vaccine. Using immunoSEQ multiplex PCR, the repertoire was profiled, and TCRdb retains in-frame clones only, with some absent. Of approximately 110,000 clones in the sample, around 90% are singletons; the top ten hold roughly 4.5%. Sequencing used peripheral blood, obtained on day 0 of AZD1222 vaccination. Receptor source: an adult in good health.

The chain has TRBV25-1 and TRBJ2-7; D not certain. Germline loops: CDR1 MGHDK, CDR2 SYGVNS. Trimming shortened V by 4 bases and J by 1 base, and 11 bases separated the two germline ends. The CDR3 length is 14 residues. As DNA, the CDR3 is TGTGCCAGCAGTGCCCCCCACAGTTCCTACGAGCAGTACTTC. This translates into CASSAPHSSYEQYF.

For the CDR3, the DNA is TGTGCCAGCAGCTTCGGTTGGTCTCACAAGCAGTACTTC. Its translation: CASSFGWSHKQYF. This sequence joins TRBV13 and TRBJ2-7, with D hard to call. Germline assignment: CDR1 PRHDT and CDR2 FYEKMQ (reference sequence). The ends were cut back, 3 bases at V and 8 bases at J, with 14 bases in the middle. The CDR3 is made up of 13 amino acids.

The V call is TRBV2, the J call TRBJ2-3, with 9 positions matching TRBD2. The CDR3 is made up of 15 amino acids. Losses at the gene ends were 6 bases for V and 4 bases for J; bases not matched to a gene: 8. Germline V CDR1 and CDR2: SNHLY, FYNNEI. CDR3 DNA: TGTGCCAGCAGGTTTTTAGCGGGGGCTTCAGATACGCAGTATTTT. It translates to CASRFLAGASDTQYF.

V is TRBV2 and J is TRBJ1-2, with TRBD1 matching over 9 bases. Trimming cost V 7 bases and J 6 bases; bases outside gene matches: 6. Germline V gives CDR1 SNHLY, CDR2 FYNNEI. The CDR3 is 13 amino acids. CDR3 sequence reads: CASNYDRGNGYTF. DNA of the CDR3: TGTGCCAGCAATTATGACAGGGGGAATGGCTACACCTTC.

The chain couples TRBV29-1 to TRBJ1-5; weak D call: TRBD1 (6 bases). Germline V lookup: CDR1 SQVTM, CDR2 ANQGSEA. CDR3 size: 13 residues. With 7 bases removed from V and 7 bases from J, the gap between germline ends came to 17 bases. CDR3 loop: CSAGGRENQPQHF. Written as DNA, the CDR3 is TGCAGCGCTGGGGGCAGGGAGAACCAGCCCCAGCATTTT.

V is TRBV13 and J is TRBJ2-3, with 11 bases matching TRBD2. The V and J ends lost 4 bases and 0 bases, in that order; junction bases with no gene match: 6. This CDR3 has 17 amino acids. Germline loops: CDR1 PRHDT, CDR2 FYEKMQ (reference sequence). The CDR3 DNA reads TGTGCCAGCAGCTCACTAGCGGGGGCCTCTAGCACAGATACGCAGTATTTT. It yields the protein CASSSLAGASSTDTQYF.

The chain is built from TRBV24-1 and TRBJ2-1, with 12 nucleotides matching TRBD2. In germline, CDR1 is KGHDR, CDR2 SFDVKD. J gave up 10 bases and V 5 bases, and 8 bases lay outside the gene matches. This CDR3 region has 15 residues. CDR3 nucleotide sequence: TGTGCCACCAGTGGGACTAGCGGGACGTCCGGGGAGCAGTTCTTC. The encoded protein is CATSGTSGTSGEQFF.

This sequence joins TRBV11-2 and TRBJ1-3; D unresolved. The CDR3 consists of 15 residues. The germline V gene encodes CDR1 SGHAT and CDR2 FQNNGV. Deletions cut 2 bases from V and 0 bases from J, with 8 bases between. The CDR3, as DNA: TGTGCCAGCAGCTTATCAGTGAGCTCTGGAAACACCATATATTTT. It encodes CASSLSVSSGNTIYF.

The chain employs TRBV7-9 and TRBJ1-2; D not certain. V gave up 5 bases and J gave up 8 bases, with 27 bases separating them. Germline CDR1 is SEHNR and CDR2 is FQNEAQ (reference sequence). This CDR3 comprises 17 residues. Here the CDR3 reads CASSPGIGGRLKVGYTF. CDR3 bases: TGTGCCAGCAGCCCGGGCATAGGAGGTCGTCTAAAGGTCGGCTACACCTTC.

The rearrangement joins TRBV6-5 to TRBJ2-7; D remains unclear. The V end was cut by 6 bases, the J end by 2 bases, with 17 bases between. The CDR3 has 15 amino acids. The V gene's germline CDR1 is MNHEY and CDR2 SVGAGI. CDR3 in amino acids: CASSPPFVQTYEQYF. CDR3 bases: TGTGCCAGCAGCCCGCCTTTTGTACAGACCTACGAGCAGTACTTC.

V is TRBV21-1 and J is TRBJ2-7; TRBD1 is taken as the D call from the table, unchecked against the DNA. TRBV21-1 is annotated as a pseudogene. The CDR3 has 13 amino acids. CDR3 sequence: CASPGQGDEEQYF. The CDR3 bases are TGTGCCAGCCCGGGACAGGGGGACGAAGAGCAGTACTTC.

The chain is built from TRBV27 and TRBJ1-4, with unresolved D. From germline, CDR1 is MNHEY and CDR2 SMNVEV (reference sequence). V was cut by 2 bases and J by 5 bases, with 6 bases left in between. The CDR3 contains 13 residues. The CDR3 loop is CASSLRRNEKLFF. CDR3 coding DNA: TGTGCCAGCAGTTTACGGAGAAATGAAAAACTGTTTTTT.

This rearrangement joins TRBV27 to TRBJ2-7; 8 nucleotides line up with TRBD1. The CDR3 has 14 amino acids. Unmatched junction bases numbered 5, after V lost 2 bases and J lost 5 bases. Germline lookup yields CDR1 MNHEY and CDR2 SMNVEV (reference sequence). The CDR3 nucleotides read TGTGCCAGCAGTTTACAGGGGGCTGGGGACGAGCAGTACTTC. This gives the protein CASSLQGAGDEQYF.

J is TRBJ2-2 and V is TRBV27; weak D call: TRBD1 (5 bases). Per germline, CDR1 MNHEY and CDR2 SMNVEV (reference sequence). This CDR3 has 14 amino acids. The ends were cut back, 6 bases at V and 4 bases at J, with 12 bases in the middle. CDR3 DNA: TGTGCCAGCAGCCCACAGGAGACCACCGGGGAGCTGTTTTTT. Translating gives CASSPQETTGELFF.

This clone has more than one count but fewer than ten. The chain employs TRBV3-1 (or the pseudogene TRBV3-2) and TRBJ2-3, with D perhaps matching TRBD1 (5 bases). CDR1 LGHDT and CDR2 YNNKEL come from the germline V gene (reference sequence). The CDR3 is 16 amino acids. Deletions cut 4 bases from V and 3 bases from J, with 17 bases between. CDR3 region: CASSLTQGVGTDTQYF. In DNA, the CDR3 is TGTGCCAGCAGCCTAACGCAAGGGGTAGGAACAGATACGCAGTATTTT.

The V and J genes are TRBV9 and TRBJ2-7; 7 bases map to TRBD1. The better agreement between TRBJ2-5 and the DNA end casts doubt on the J call. The CDR3 length is 14 residues. Per the germline V gene, CDR1 is SGDLS and CDR2 is YYNGEE. The CDR3 here is CASSVVDRQETQYF. CDR3 in DNA: TGTGCCAGCAGCGTAGTGGACAGGCAAGAGACCCAGTACTTC.

The chain couples TRBV2 to TRBJ1-6; possibly TRBD1 for D (6 bases). The V and J ends lost 6 bases and 9 bases respectively, with 21 bases between them. In germline, CDR1 is SNHLY, CDR2 FYNNEI. This CDR3 contains 16 residues. The CDR3 is CASRIIQGPGGSPLHF. CDR3 DNA sequence: TGTGCCAGCAGAATTATACAGGGCCCGGGGGGTTCACCCCTCCACTTT.

This rearrangement joins TRBV28 to TRBJ1-5; D is undetermined. Germline assignment: CDR1 MDHEN and CDR2 SYDVKM. V lost 1 base to trimming and J lost 6 bases, with 4 bases between them. The CDR3 contains 12 residues. CDR3 residues: CASSLLGQPQHF. CDR3 sequence (DNA): TGTGCCAGCAGTTTATTAGGTCAGCCCCAGCATTTT.

The chain combines TRBV7-9 with TRBJ1-2; no clear D gene. This CDR3 contains 14 residues. The V end lost 2 bases, the J end lost 2 bases, and 9 bases lay between the germline ends. Germline lookup yields CDR1 SEHNR and CDR2 FQNEAQ (reference sequence). CDR3 sequence reads: CASSLNDYNYGYTF. CDR3 in DNA: TGTGCCAGCAGCTTAAACGACTACAACTATGGCTACACCTTC.

Here the CDR3 reads CASSWEYSVETQYF. DNA of the CDR3: TGCGCCAGCAGCTGGGAATACAGTGTAGAGACCCAGTACTTC. This chain connects TRBV5-1 to TRBJ2-5; no reliable D call. This CDR3 has 14 residues. V lost 3 bases, J lost 4 bases, and 13 bases lay in between. Germline V gene data show CDR1 as SGHRS and CDR2 as YFSETQ.

The V and J genes are TRBV12-3 or TRBV12-4 and TRBJ1-5, with D unresolved. The CDR3 loop spans 13 amino acids. Deletions cut 6 bases from V and 4 bases from J, with 10 bases between. For the CDR3, the DNA is TGTGCCAGCAGAGAGACACAGAATCAGCCCCAGCATTTT. This translates into CASRETQNQPQHF.

This chain uses TRBV18 with TRBJ2-2, with 8 bases matching TRBD1. J gave up 3 bases and V 4 bases, and 4 bases lay outside the gene matches. This CDR3 has 15 residues. The germline V gene encodes CDR1 KGHSH and CDR2 LQKENI. The CDR3 DNA is TGTGCCAGCTCACAAGGACAGGGCTACACCGGGGAGCTGTTTTTT. The encoded protein is CASSQGQGYTGELFF.

This chain links TRBV10-1 with TRBJ2-3, with D uncertain. V was clipped by 5 bases and J by 4 bases, with 13 bases between them. This CDR3 is built from 14 residues. CDR1 is WNHNN and CDR2 is SYGVQD in the germline V gene (reference sequence). For the CDR3, the DNA is TGCGCCAGCAGTTTCCTTCTATGGGCAGATACGCAGTATTTT. This encodes CASSFLLWADTQYF.

The rearrangement uses TRBV4-1 and TRBJ1-5; possible D gene TRBD1, 6 bases. The V gene's germline CDR1 is MGHRA and CDR2 YSYEKL. Trimming left V 2 bases short and J 4 bases short, with 12 bases between. CDR3 length: 15 residues. CDR3 in amino acids: CASSQIRTVNQPQHF. DNA for the CDR3: TGCGCCAGCAGCCAAATACGGACAGTTAATCAGCCCCAGCATTTT.

This chain connects TRBV7-8 to TRBJ2-7, with D tentatively TRBD1 (6 bases). Deletions cut 0 bases from V and 2 bases from J, with 14 bases between. Germline V gene data show CDR1 as SGHVS and CDR2 as FQNEAQ. The CDR3 is 16 residues long. This CDR3 reads CASSLASRGWAYEQYF. The CDR3 nucleotides are TGTGCCAGCAGCTTAGCGAGCAGGGGTTGGGCCTACGAGCAGTACTTC.

The chain carries TRBV4-3 and TRBJ2-3; TRBD2 is a possible D gene (6 bases). Trimming took off 3 bases at V and 1 base at J, with 11 bases between the two ends. Germline assignment: CDR1 LGHNA and CDR2 YSLEER. This CDR3 is built from 15 residues. The CDR3: CASSHAGPRTDTQYF. The CDR3 region has the DNA TGCGCCAGCAGCCATGCGGGACCGCGCACAGATACGCAGTATTTT.

The chain employs TRBV5-1 and TRBJ1-3; no firm D call. Between the trimmed V and J ends, which lost 4 bases and 2 bases, there was a span of 10 bases. The CDR3 consists of 14 residues. Germline-derived CDR1 and CDR2 are SGHRS and YFSETQ. CDR3: CASSPDSTGNTIYF. CDR3 sequence (DNA): TGCGCCAGCAGCCCGGACTCGACTGGAAACACCATATATTTT.